The rows below give T cell receptor beta chains drawn from one sample of a study of T cell responses to AZD1222 COVID-19 vaccine. Clones were read by immunoSEQ multiplex PCR, and TCRdb kept only the in-frame ones, dropping some. The table records about 100,000 clones, 88% of them present only once. The sequencing used peripheral blood, collected on day 0 of AZD1222 vaccination. The receptors originated from an adult in good health. Both conserved end residues are part of each CDR3. A D gene is named only where the DNA matches it firmly. Expanded clones get a size class; other rows say once, few or many, or leave the size out.

cdr3_aa cdr3_nt clone_size j_call v_call d_call
CASSQGLADYNEQFF TGTGCCAGCAGCCAAGGACTAGCGGACTACAATGAGCAGTTCTTC NA TRBJ2-1 TRBV11-3 TRBD2
CAISSGSSYNEQFF TGTGCCATCTCTAGCGGAAGCTCCTACAATGAGCAGTTCTTC NA TRBJ2-1 TRBV28 TRBD2
CASQLNSGQETQYF TGTGCCAGCCAACTTAATAGCGGGCAAGAGACCCAGTACTTC NA TRBJ2-5 TRBV11-3 TRBD2
CASSPTSTGLNTEAFF TGTGCCAGCAGCCCTACTTCGACAGGGTTGAACACTGAAGCTTTCTTT NA TRBJ1-1 TRBV7-9 TRBD1
CASSQIQGAGTEAFF TGCGCCAGCAGTCAAATACAGGGAGCAGGCACTGAAGCTTTCTTT NA TRBJ1-1 TRBV4-1 NA
CASSRQGPNTGELFF TGTGCCAGCTCTCGACAGGGGCCTAACACCGGGGAGCTGTTTTTT NA TRBJ2-2 TRBV18 TRBD1
CASSPRTGGATGELFF TGTGCCAGCAGTCCTCGTACAGGGGGCGCAACCGGGGAGCTGTTTTTT NA TRBJ2-2 TRBV7-3 TRBD1
CASAIPGGNTIYF TGTGCCAGCGCAATCCCCGGGGGAAACACCATATATTTT NA TRBJ1-3 TRBV11-2 NA
CASSRRDGQGEQYF TGTGCCAGCAGCCGTAGGGACGGCCAGGGCGAGCAGTACTTC NA TRBJ2-7 TRBV5-6 NA
CASGRGDSNQPQHF TGTGCTAGTGGACGAGGCGATAGCAATCAGCCCCAGCATTTT NA TRBJ1-5 TRBV12-5 NA
CASSPLRQGMFPYSNQPQHF TGTGCCAGCAGTCCTCTTCGCCAGGGGATGTTCCCGTATAGCAATCAGCCCCAGCATTTT NA TRBJ1-5 TRBV28 NA
CASQASGANVLTF TGTGCCAGCCAAGCCTCTGGGGCCAACGTCCTGACTTTC NA TRBJ2-6 TRBV19 NA
CASSFGGTQHF TGTGCCAGCAGTTTCGGGGGGACCCAGCATTTT many TRBJ1-5 TRBV28 NA
CASSPVGQSDYTF TGTGCCAGCAGCCCAGTGGGACAGTCTGACTACACCTTC NA TRBJ1-2 TRBV7-3 TRBD1
CAWSVLGLADYNEQFF TGTGCCTGGAGTGTTCTCGGACTAGCGGACTACAATGAGCAGTTCTTC once TRBJ2-1 TRBV30 TRBD2
CASSSYRGTDTQYF TGTGCCAGCAGTTCCTACAGGGGGACAGATACGCAGTATTTT NA TRBJ2-3 TRBV28 TRBD1
CASTSGAYEQYF TGTGCCAGCACTTCGGGTGCCTACGAGCAGTACTTC NA TRBJ2-7 TRBV6-5 NA
CASSHPQSGSSYNEQFF TGCGCCAGCAGCCACCCCCAGAGCGGGAGCTCCTACAATGAGCAGTTCTTC NA TRBJ2-1 TRBV4-1 TRBD2
CASSRGGSDEQFF TGCGCCAGCAGCCGAGGGGGATCGGATGAGCAGTTCTTC once TRBJ2-1 TRBV5-1 NA
CASSLMRDTEAFF TGCGCCAGCAGCCTTATGAGGGACACTGAAGCTTTCTTT NA TRBJ1-1 TRBV4-3 NA
CAWRKSRENTEAFF TGTGCCTGGAGGAAATCCAGGGAGAACACTGAAGCTTTCTTT once TRBJ1-1 TRBV30 NA
CSVGSSGSYNEQFF TGCAGCGTTGGTTCCAGCGGCAGCTACAATGAGCAGTTCTTC NA TRBJ2-1 TRBV29-1 NA
CASSYDRGTGELFF TGTGCCAGCAGTTACGACAGGGGGACCGGGGAGCTGTTTTTT NA TRBJ2-2 TRBV6-5 TRBD1
CAGEDGNTGELFF TGTGCCGGAGAGGACGGGAACACCGGGGAGCTGTTTTTT NA TRBJ2-2 TRBV19 NA
CASSPHRVVSYNEQFF TGCGCCAGCAGCCCGCACAGGGTGGTAAGCTACAATGAGCAGTTCTTC NA TRBJ2-1 TRBV5-1 NA
CASSRLLAGVSGANVLTF TGTGCCAGCAGCCGCCTACTAGCGGGGGTCTCTGGGGCCAACGTCCTGACTTTC NA TRBJ2-6 TRBV3-1/TRBV3-2 TRBD2
CASSLGGSGANVLTF TGTGCCAGCAGCTTAGGGGGCTCTGGGGCCAACGTCCTGACTTTC NA TRBJ2-6 TRBV7-6 NA
CASSYSNPPGGNQPQHF TGTGCCAGCAGTTACTCGAATCCTCCCGGCGGGAATCAGCCCCAGCATTTT NA TRBJ1-5 TRBV6-2/TRBV6-3 NA
CASSEGDSSTNEKLFF TGTGCCAGCAGTGAAGGGGACAGCTCGACTAATGAAAAACTGTTTTTT NA TRBJ1-4 TRBV25-1 TRBD1
CASSLSGSYNEQFF TGTGCCAGCAGCCTTAGCGGCTCCTACAATGAGCAGTTCTTC NA TRBJ2-1 TRBV14 NA
CASSVTSGPYNEQFF TGTGCCAGCAGCGTGACTAGCGGTCCCTACAATGAGCAGTTCTTC NA TRBJ2-1 TRBV7-2 TRBD2
CASSPPAAQETQYF TGTGCCAGCTCACCGCCGGCCGCGCAAGAGACCCAGTACTTC NA TRBJ2-5 TRBV18 NA
CASSLSRASGAYNEQFF TGTGCCAGCAGCTTATCGAGGGCTAGCGGAGCGTACAATGAGCAGTTCTTC NA TRBJ2-1 TRBV5-8 TRBD2
CAISESERGGNQPQHF TGTGCCATCAGTGAGTCCGAGAGGGGGGGAAATCAGCCCCAGCATTTT NA TRBJ1-5 TRBV10-3 NA
CASSDTGTNYNEQFF TGTGCCAGCAGTGATACTGGGACAAATTACAATGAGCAGTTCTTC once TRBJ2-1 TRBV6-1 NA
CASSPQTDTEAFF TGTGCCAGCAGCCCGCAGACTGACACTGAAGCTTTCTTT NA TRBJ1-1 TRBV9 NA
CASRSRQGVYEQYF TGTGCCAGCAGATCGAGACAGGGAGTCTACGAGCAGTACTTC NA TRBJ2-7 TRBV11-1 TRBD1
CASSSSTKGHTEAFF TGTGCCAGCAGCTCCTCCACGAAGGGCCACACTGAAGCTTTCTTT NA TRBJ1-1 TRBV7-9 NA
CASSLVPGPNSPLHF TGTGCCAGCAGCTTAGTGCCGGGGCCGAATTCACCCCTCCACTTT NA TRBJ1-6 TRBV7-2 NA
CASSQVGRTSYNEQFF TGTGCCAGCAGCCAAGTAGGAAGGACTAGCTACAATGAGCAGTTCTTC NA TRBJ2-1 TRBV3-1/TRBV3-2 TRBD2
CARRDSPHPLREQYF TGTGCCAGGAGGGACAGCCCCCACCCACTACGCGAGCAGTACTTC NA TRBJ2-7 TRBV6-6 TRBD1
CASTSGVDTEAFF TGTGCCAGCACCTCAGGGGTCGACACTGAAGCTTTCTTT NA TRBJ1-1 TRBV28 NA
CASTPAGGIVYEQYF TGTGCCAGCACCCCGGCGGGGGGCATAGTTTACGAGCAGTACTTC NA TRBJ2-7 TRBV14 TRBD2
CASSQPSGGRGNTIYF TGCGCCAGCAGCCAGCCCTCAGGGGGAAGGGGAAACACCATATATTTT NA TRBJ1-3 TRBV4-1 TRBD1
CSVGLAGDGEQFF TGCAGCGTTGGACTAGCGGGAGATGGTGAGCAGTTCTTC NA TRBJ2-1 TRBV29-1 TRBD2